The 16 T cell receptor beta chains below come from one sample, sequenced in a study of cytomegalovirus exposure and HLA in healthy donors. PCR involved 60 Vbeta and 13 Jbeta primers. Repertoires were generated with immunoSEQ multiplex PCR, while TCRdb's copy carries only in-frame clones and drops some. The sample holds roughly 190,000 clones; around 75% are singletons and the top ten take approximately 2%. Sequencing was performed on PBMCs. The receptors shown here come from a woman in her twenties or thirties in good health and CMV-seronegative.

The V and J genes are TRBV4-2 and TRBJ1-5; 9 nucleotides align to TRBD1. Germline CDR1 is LGHNA and CDR2 is YNFKEQ. The CDR3 consists of 17 residues. V lost 4 bases to trimming and J lost 0 bases; unmatched junction nucleotides: 7. The CDR3 DNA follows: TGTGCCAGCAGCCCCGGTCGGACAGGGGATAGCAATCAGCCCCAGCATTTT. Protein product: CASSPGRTGDSNQPQHF.

A few counts support this clone. This chain uses TRBV21-1 with TRBJ2-7; the table assigns TRBD1, which was not confirmed against the DNA. TRBV21-1 is recorded as a pseudogene. CDR3 length: 14 amino acids. The CDR3 coding sequence is TGTGCCAGCAAGCTCCGGGACAGGGTTAGTGGGCAGTACTTC. It codes for CASKLRDRVSGQYF.

The chain combines TRBV30 with TRBJ1-6; a weak D match, TRBD1 (5 bases). The germline V gene has CDR1 GTSNPN and CDR2 SVGIG (reference sequence). This CDR3 has 15 residues. Between the trimmed V and J ends, which lost 0 bases and 4 bases, there was a span of 10 bases. Here the CDR3 reads CAWSVGPAYNSPLHF. The CDR3 DNA is TGTGCCTGGAGTGTGGGGCCGGCATATAATTCACCCCTCCACTTT.

The chain joins TRBV5-6 to TRBJ2-2; 7 nucleotides agree with TRBD2. Germline-derived CDR1 and CDR2 are SGHDT and YYEEEE. The CDR3 consists of 16 residues. Unmatched junction bases numbered 9, after V lost 3 bases and J lost 4 bases. This CDR3 reads CASSWPGSGVTGELFF. The CDR3 DNA reads as TGTGCCAGCAGCTGGCCTGGGAGCGGGGTCACCGGGGAGCTGTTTTTT.

The J gene is TRBJ1-2, the V gene TRBV5-5; 10 nucleotides align to TRBD1. Germline V CDR1 and CDR2: SGHKS, YYEKEE (reference sequence). This CDR3 comprises 15 residues. Trimming removed 0 bases from V and 4 bases from J; junction bases left unmatched: 3. CDR3 loop: CASSLVGQGSYGYTF. The DNA for the CDR3 is TGTGCCAGCAGCTTGGTGGGACAGGGGAGCTATGGCTACACCTTC.

The rearrangement links TRBV5-1 to TRBJ2-1; 8 nucleotides line up with TRBD2. The CDR3 sequence is 18 residues long. Germline V CDR1 and CDR2: SGHRS, YFSETQ. With 1 base clipped from V and 1 base from J, the junction kept 10 bases outside the gene matches. The CDR3 sequence is CASSLLLRGGQSYNEQFF. Here the CDR3 DNA reads TGCGCCAGCAGCTTGTTACTGCGCGGGGGGCAGTCCTACAATGAGCAGTTCTTC.

This clone was seen a single time. V and J are TRBV4-3 and TRBJ2-1, with TRBD1 matching 9 bases. V lost 0 bases, J lost 8 bases, and 8 bases stayed unmatched. There are 16 residues in the CDR3. Germline CDR1 and CDR2: LGHNA and YSLEER. The CDR3 DNA reads TGCGCCAGCAGCCAAGATGCCGGGACAGGGTCGTATGAGCAGTTCTTC. Amino acids: CASSQDAGTGSYEQFF.

V usage is TRBV5-6 and J usage is TRBJ2-7, with a weak D call TRBD2 (5 bases). V was trimmed by 4 bases and J by 0 bases, leaving 14 bases between them. The CDR3 extends over 15 amino acids. From germline, CDR1 is SGHDT and CDR2 YYEEEE. CDR3: CASSPPGSLSYEQYF. The CDR3 nucleotides read TGTGCCAGCAGCCCTCCGGGATCCCTCTCCTACGAGCAGTACTTC.

This clone appeared a few times. The chain recombines TRBV11-2 with TRBJ2-7; D ambiguous. Germline V lookup: CDR1 SGHAT, CDR2 FQNNGV. The CDR3 is made up of 16 amino acids. Trimming stripped 7 bases from V and 2 bases from J, with 21 bases between. In DNA, the CDR3 is TGTGCCAGCATCAAACATGGCGGTCTGGGTACCTACGAGCAGTACTTC. It codes for CASIKHGGLGTYEQYF.

The V gene is TRBV5-8, the J gene TRBJ1-4, with TRBD1 identical over 8 bases. This CDR3 is built from 15 residues. Trimming at V came to 4 bases and at J to 8 bases, leaving 10 bases not matched to a gene. From germline, CDR1 is SGHTS and CDR2 YDEGEE. CDR3 DNA: TGTGCCAGCAGCCCACTGCAGGGGGCCCGCGAAAAACTGTTTTTT. Translated: CASSPLQGAREKLFF.

This clone was recorded a few times. The gene calls are TRBV27 and TRBJ1-1; a possible D gene is TRBD1 (6 bases). With 2 bases removed from V and 0 bases from J, the gap between germline ends came to 10 bases. The CDR3 runs to 15 residues. Germline V lookup: CDR1 MNHEY, CDR2 SMNVEV (reference sequence). The CDR3: CASSLVGQLNTEAFF. Written as DNA, the CDR3 is TGTGCCAGCAGTTTAGTGGGACAACTGAACACTGAAGCTTTCTTT.

The rearrangement links TRBV18 to TRBJ1-3; D unclear. The germline CDR1 and CDR2 sequences are KGHSH and LQKENI. This CDR3 region has 15 residues. Between the trimmed V and J ends, which lost 3 bases and 4 bases, there was a span of 13 bases. The CDR3 nucleotides read TGTGCCAGCTCACCTCCGTCGGGAGGCGGAAACACCATATATTTT. Its translation: CASSPPSGGGNTIYF.

V and J are TRBV29-1 and TRBJ1-2, with D maybe TRBD1 (5 bases). The CDR3 is 11 amino acids. Per the germline V gene, CDR1 is SQVTM and CDR2 is ANQGSEA. V dropped 5 bases and J dropped 13 bases, with 17 bases sitting between them. The CDR3 bases are TGCAGCGTTCTTGCAGGGTTTGCTAGCACCTTC. Translated, it gives CSVLAGFASTF.

This chain joins TRBV6-6 and TRBJ1-3; the D is unclear. V dropped 4 bases and J dropped 2 bases, with 6 bases sitting between them. Germline CDR1 is MNHNY and CDR2 is SVGAGI (reference sequence). The CDR3 has 13 residues. CDR3 protein: CASSLDTGNTIYF. As DNA, the CDR3 is TGTGCCAGCAGTTTAGACACTGGAAACACCATATATTTT.

The V call is TRBV19, the J call TRBJ1-1, with 8 bases aligning to TRBD1. V lost 3 bases to trimming and J lost 7 bases; unmatched junction nucleotides: 4. The CDR3 is 13 residues long. Germline V CDR1 and CDR2: LNHDA, SQIVND (reference sequence). The CDR3 loop reads CASSIQGAIEAFF. As DNA, the CDR3 is TGTGCCAGTAGTATTCAGGGGGCTATTGAAGCTTTCTTT.

A remark on this clone: Other DNA variants within this sample encode the same CDR3. This chain links TRBV9 with TRBJ2-1; D not certain. The CDR3 loop spans 13 amino acids. Per the germline V gene, CDR1 is SGDLS and CDR2 is YYNGEE. V was pared by 0 bases and J by 6 bases, with 7 bases between. The CDR3 reads CASSVGQVNEQFF. CDR3 DNA: TGTGCCAGCAGCGTAGGGCAGGTCAATGAGCAGTTCTTC.